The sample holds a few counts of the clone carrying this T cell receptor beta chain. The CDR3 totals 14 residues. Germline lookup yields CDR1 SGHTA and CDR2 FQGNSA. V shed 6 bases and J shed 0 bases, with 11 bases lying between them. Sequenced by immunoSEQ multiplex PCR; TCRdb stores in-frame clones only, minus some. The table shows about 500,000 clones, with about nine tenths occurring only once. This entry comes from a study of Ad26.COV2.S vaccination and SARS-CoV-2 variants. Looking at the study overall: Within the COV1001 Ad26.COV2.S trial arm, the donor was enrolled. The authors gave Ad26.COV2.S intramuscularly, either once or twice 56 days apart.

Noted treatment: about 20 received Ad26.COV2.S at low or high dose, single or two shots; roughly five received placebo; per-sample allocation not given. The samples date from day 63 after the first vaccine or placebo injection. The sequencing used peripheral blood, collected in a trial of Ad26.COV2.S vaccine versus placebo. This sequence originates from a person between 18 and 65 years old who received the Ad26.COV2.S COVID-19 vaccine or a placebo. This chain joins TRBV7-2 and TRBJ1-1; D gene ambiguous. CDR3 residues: CASSSGFMNTEAFF. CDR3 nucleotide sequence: TGTGCCAGCAGTTCCGGCTTCATGAACACTGAAGCTTTCTTT.